The present entry profiles one T cell receptor beta chain with its context. Its target is not known. The TCR beta CDR3 regions underwent amplification using RNA transcripts as the source. Initially, a first-round RT-PCR of the TCR CDR3 employed the HTBI primer set. A single record per CDR3 protein comes from TCRdb applying MiXCR to the multiplex PCR reads. The sample has about 290,000 distinct CDR3 sequences, roughly 17% seen once. This CDR3 has 17 residues. Germline V gene lookup returns CDR1 DFQATT and CDR2 SNEGSKA (reference sequence). Unmatched junction bases numbered 6, after V lost 2 bases and J lost 1 base. The entry originates in a study of T cells in Graves' hyperthyroidism and ophthalmopathy. Overall study context: Peripheral blood was drawn at first diagnosis, prior to all treatment. Broader study findings: Onset of ophthalmopathy came a median approximately 6 months after the model predicted it.

Clinical symptoms, serum thyroxine, TRAb, thyroid ultrasound and orbital computed tomography established diagnosis. The source is a man under 40 with Graves' hyperthyroidism. The specimen sequenced was blood. This sequence joins TRBV20-1 and TRBJ2-6; 9 bases match TRBD1. CDR3 DNA sequence: TGCAGTGCTAGATCGACAGGGGGTATATCTGGGGCCAACGTCCTGACTTTC. Translated: CSARSTGGISGANVLTF.